This TCR beta chain was recovered during a study of GPR56 and killer-like receptors on CD4 memory cells (dated by TCRdb to about 2019). Study-level background: The study proposed that progressive acquisition of KLRB1, KLRG1, GPR56 and then KLRF1 marks human CD4+ memory T-cell differentiation and cytokine production potential. The healthy blood donors were described in the study as age-matched to the liver disease patients, whose median age was approximately 70 years.

The paper as a whole reports these results and caveats: Low clonal frequency was observed in the marker-negative population, and a progressive increase in clonal frequency, with a corresponding decrease in TCRbeta diversity, was observed along the proposed pathway. Diversity and similarity analyses were restricted to the 100 most expanded clones per population rather than full repertoires. Overlap of TCR repertoires was especially pronounced between late populations 4 and 5, and partly extended to population 3. The authors took the finding that clones dominating late populations 4 and 5 were also present in early populations 1 and 2 as evidence for linear differentiation.

Sequencing used an Illumina HiSeq 2500. To build sequencing libraries, a previously published PCR protocol was used to amplify the recombined TCRbeta locus. As for the authors' bioinformatics: Any read whose average quality score fell below 30 was discarded, and IMSEQ was used to process the reads that remained. Vbeta gene, Jbeta gene and CDR3 amino acid sequence were used to define clonotypes. Repertoire overlap between populations was quantified with the Morisita-Horn index computed on the top 100 expanded clones. Renyi diversity profiles, calculated on the top 100 expanded clones, were used to assess clonal diversity. TCRdb reprocessed the reads and assigns one entry to each CDR3 protein sequence, leaving out DNA. Clone size and V and J calls follow TCRdb, not the original study. The sample's records list approximately 2,400 distinct CDR3 sequences. Approximately 3.7% of the sample comes from the top ten.

This clonotype is large (0.1 to 1%) on the basis of its frequency; no count is available. Its antigen is unknown. Before TCRbeta sequencing, fluorescence-activated cell sorting was used to enrich five KLR/GPR56-defined CD4+ populations. To test a linear memory differentiation pathway, TCRbeta repertoires were sequenced from five CD4+ T-cell subsets defined by expression of KLRB1, KLRG1, GPR56 and KLRF1. TCR-sequenced cells came from peripheral blood of healthy control individuals, reported as five donors in the TCRbeta analysis figure. The researchers collected heparinized peripheral blood and processed every sample within one hour of retrieval. Blood was diluted 1:2 in PBS, and peripheral blood mononuclear cells were then isolated from the diluted blood at room temperature by Biocoll density gradient centrifugation. Before flow sorting, freshly isolated PBMCs underwent magnetic sorting with anti-CD4 MicroBeads to enrich CD4+ T cells. A BD FACSAria II was used to sort CD4+ T cells enriched from PBMCs of healthy donors according to marker expression. Surface staining used anti-KLRB1 clone 191B8, anti-KLRF1 clone 4A4.D10 and anti-KLRG1 clone REA261 antibodies from Miltenyi Biotec.

CDR1 and CDR2, per the germline V gene, are MNHEY and SVGEGT. Spanning cysteine to phenylalanine, the CDR3 consists of 18 amino acids. No nucleotide data were recorded. Here the chain combines TRBV6-2 or TRBV6-3 and TRBJ2-1; TCRdb picks TRBD2, but there is no DNA to check that call. Sequencing was performed on memory CD4+ T cells from blood. The source of this sequence is a human donor in good health. The CDR3 region: CASSYGLGGLAGGGFTFF.